Listed below are T cell receptor beta chains from one sample, sequenced in a study of cytomegalovirus exposure and HLA in healthy donors. Generated by immunoSEQ multiplex PCR, the TCRdb table keeps only in-frame clones and is missing some. The sample totals 80,000 or so clones. Sequenced sample: PBMCs. The receptors come from a woman aged 30 to 39 in good health and CMV-seronegative. Each CDR3 is given with its conserved first and last residue. The order of the fields is V gene, J gene, CDR3 protein.

V: TRBV6-1
J: TRBJ1-1
CDR3: CASTYTNTEAFF

V: TRBV10-3
J: TRBJ2-7
CDR3: CAISDTRGEQYF

V: TRBV5-1
J: TRBJ1-2
CDR3: CASQALGQGTDGYTF

V: TRBV5-1
J: TRBJ1-6
CDR3: CASSLIQGDNSPLHF

V: TRBV30
J: TRBJ2-7
CDR3: CAWGRQAPAYEQYF

V: TRBV28
J: TRBJ1-2
CDR3: CASMGWGTGNYGYTF

V: TRBV2
J: TRBJ1-1
CDR3: CASSEAMNTEAFF

V: TRBV6-5
J: TRBJ1-2
CDR3: CASSYSRTGGGYGYTF

V: TRBV30
J: TRBJ1-5
CDR3: CAWSVRRYSNQPQHF

V: TRBV6-5
J: TRBJ1-5
CDR3: CASSRLEGTQPQHF

V: TRBV30
J: TRBJ1-2
CDR3: CAEEGVYGYTF

V: TRBV29-1
J: TRBJ2-1
CDR3: CSVEDPTSGTDNEQFF

V: TRBV4-2
J: TRBJ2-1
CDR3: CASSRDLSSYNEQFF

V: TRBV5-6
J: TRBJ1-2
CDR3: CASSFLTVTNYGYTF

V: TRBV30
J: TRBJ2-3
CDR3: CAWRRHRTDTQYF

V: TRBV7-9
J: TRBJ2-1
CDR3: CASSPSNEQFF

V: TRBV7-9
J: TRBJ1-1
CDR3: CASSFSDTEAFF

V: TRBV30
J: TRBJ2-2
CDR3: CAWGALGGELFF

V: TRBV7-8
J: TRBJ2-7
CDR3: CASSLEQGSSYEQYF

V: TRBV18
J: TRBJ1-1
CDR3: CASSPPRTGGNTEAFF

V: TRBV19
J: TRBJ1-1
CDR3: CASRRGALGRNTEAFF

V: TRBV6-1
J: TRBJ2-7
CDR3: CASSRPLMGAYEQYF

V: TRBV19
J: TRBJ2-3
CDR3: CASSISGGDTQYF

V: TRBV30
J: TRBJ2-1
CDR3: CAWSVRGRAGNEQFF

V: TRBV7-9
J: TRBJ2-1
CDR3: CASSFGASGGYNEQFF

V: TRBV6-1
J: TRBJ2-7
CDR3: CASQPGSRRVYEQYF

V: TRBV15
J: TRBJ1-1
CDR3: CATSRDRLPNTEAFF

V: TRBV10-3
J: TRBJ2-7
CDR3: CAISETQIKNYEQYF

V: TRBV5-1
J: TRBJ2-7
CDR3: CASSLASSGRGYEQYF

V: TRBV9
J: TRBJ1-3
CDR3: CASSAGQSGNTIYF

V: TRBV27
J: TRBJ2-1
CDR3: CASSAPTGSNEQFF

V: TRBV30
J: TRBJ2-7
CDR3: CAWTRGGMREQYF

V: TRBV12-5
J: TRBJ2-7
CDR3: CASGLDTGNPSYEQYF

V: TRBV4-2
J: TRBJ2-1
CDR3: CASSQGGVAGGSYNEQFF

V: TRBV4-1
J: TRBJ1-1
CDR3: CASSRNSGTEAFF

V: TRBV2
J: TRBJ1-2
CDR3: CASSGQSNYGYTF

V: TRBV30
J: TRBJ1-1
CDR3: CAWSAYGGAYTEAFF

V: TRBV4-1
J: TRBJ1-1
CDR3: CASSQGWRSMNTEAFF

V: TRBV5-1
J: TRBJ2-5
CDR3: CASSSPGRGETQYF

V: TRBV4-2
J: TRBJ2-2
CDR3: CASSQVTSGQNTGELFF

V: TRBV23-1
J: TRBJ1-3
CDR3: CASSQPAGTGVSGNTIYF

V: TRBV30
J: TRBJ1-6
CDR3: CALRSGYDNSPLHF

V: TRBV6-5
J: TRBJ2-2
CDR3: CASSFLGGLTGELFF

V: TRBV29-1
J: TRBJ1-1
CDR3: CSADRGSGTEAFF

V: TRBV19
J: TRBJ2-6
CDR3: CASSIPRGAGANVLTF

V: TRBV29-1
J: TRBJ2-2
CDR3: CSVAGQGQNTGELFF

V: TRBV10-3
J: TRBJ2-7
CDR3: CAISTDSFKGQYF

V: TRBV30
J: TRBJ1-3
CDR3: CAWKQPEVIYF

V: TRBV6-5
J: TRBJ1-2
CDR3: CASSYRGGIDGYTF

V: TRBV25-1
J: TRBJ2-3
CDR3: CASSEEAGGDTQYF

V: TRBV30
J: TRBJ1-6
CDR3: CAWSKGQSYYNSPLHF

V: TRBV6-5
J: TRBJ1-1
CDR3: CASSSFGTEAFF

V: TRBV5-1
J: TRBJ2-2
CDR3: CASSPGGTGTGELFF

V: TRBV6-4
J: TRBJ1-1
CDR3: CASSDAVEAFF

V: TRBV6-1
J: TRBJ1-1
CDR3: CASEERRIQNTEAFF